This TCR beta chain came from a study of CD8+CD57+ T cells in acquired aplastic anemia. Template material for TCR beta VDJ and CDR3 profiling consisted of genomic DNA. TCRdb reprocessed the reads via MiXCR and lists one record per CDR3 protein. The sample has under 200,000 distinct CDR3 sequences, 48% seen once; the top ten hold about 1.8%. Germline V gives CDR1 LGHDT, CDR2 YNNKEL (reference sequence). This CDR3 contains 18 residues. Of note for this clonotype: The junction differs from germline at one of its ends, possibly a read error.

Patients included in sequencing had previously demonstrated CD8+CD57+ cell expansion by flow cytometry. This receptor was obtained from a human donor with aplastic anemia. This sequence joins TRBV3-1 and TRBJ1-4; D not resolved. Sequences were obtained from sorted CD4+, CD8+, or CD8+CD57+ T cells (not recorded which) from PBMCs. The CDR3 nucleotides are TGTGCCAGCAGCCTGCGCGGACGCGGTCTTTTTAGTAATGAAAAACTGTCTTTT. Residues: CASSLRGRGLFSNEKLSF.